Given below is one T cell receptor beta chain in context. The study assigned cohorts using participant-reported clinical history. The V gene's germline CDR1 is GTSNPN and CDR2 SVGIG (reference sequence). Losses at the gene ends were 2 bases for V and 3 bases for J; bases not matched to a gene: 3. The CDR3 has 15 residues. Only in-frame clones appear in the TCRdb table, and some are missing; sequencing was by immunoSEQ multiplex PCR. The table has about 270,000 clones, approximately 91% seen once. These data are taken from a study of blood T cell repertoires in COVID-19. Overall study context: Samples came from the United States, Italy and Spain, spanning acute and convalescent COVID-19.

This clonotype was sampled from a woman aged 40 to 50 with acute COVID-19. The source material was PBMCs or T cells enriched from blood (not recorded which). The gene calls are TRBV30 and TRBJ1-4, with TRBD1 matching over 10 bases. CDR3 bases: TGTGCCTGGAGTAAGGGACAGGGGTCTAATGAAAAACTGTTTTTT. This gives the protein CAWSKGQGSNEKLFF.